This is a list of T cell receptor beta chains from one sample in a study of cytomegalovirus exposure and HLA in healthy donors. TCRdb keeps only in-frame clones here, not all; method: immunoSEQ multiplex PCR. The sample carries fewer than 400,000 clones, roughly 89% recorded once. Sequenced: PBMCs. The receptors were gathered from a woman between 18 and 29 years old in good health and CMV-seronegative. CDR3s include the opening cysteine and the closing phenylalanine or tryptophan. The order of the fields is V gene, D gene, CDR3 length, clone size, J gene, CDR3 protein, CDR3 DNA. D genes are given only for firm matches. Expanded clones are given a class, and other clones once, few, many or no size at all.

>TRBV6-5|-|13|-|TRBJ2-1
CASSYSRDNEQFF
TGTGCCAGCAGTTACTCTCGCGACAATGAGCAGTTCTTC
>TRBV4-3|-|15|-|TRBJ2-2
CASSQAAVSAGELFF
TGCGCCAGCAGCCAAGCGGCGGTGAGCGCCGGGGAGCTGTTTTTT
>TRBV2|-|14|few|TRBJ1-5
CASSRSDRTQPQHF
TGTGCCAGCAGTAGAAGTGACAGGACTCAGCCCCAGCATTTT
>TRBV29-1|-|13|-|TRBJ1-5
CSVSKGVDQPQHF
TGCAGCGTCTCAAAGGGGGTTGACCAGCCCCAGCATTTT
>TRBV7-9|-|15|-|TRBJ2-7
CASSQFAAAAYEQYF
TGTGCCAGCAGTCAGTTCGCGGCGGCGGCCTACGAGCAGTACTTC
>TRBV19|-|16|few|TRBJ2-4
CASSIDVREYKNIQYF
TGTGCCAGTAGTATAGACGTCAGGGAATACAAAAACATTCAGTACTTC
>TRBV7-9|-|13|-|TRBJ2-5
CASSRTEKETQYF
TGTGCCAGCAGTCGGACTGAGAAAGAGACCCAGTACTTC
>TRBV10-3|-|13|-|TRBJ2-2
CAISDGNTGELFF
TGTGCCATCAGTGACGGGAACACCGGGGAGCTGTTTTTT
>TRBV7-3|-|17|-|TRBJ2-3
CASSPFGTKDSTDTQYF
TGTGCCAGCAGCCCATTCGGGACAAAGGACAGCACAGATACGCAGTATTTT
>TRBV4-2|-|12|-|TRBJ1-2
CASSPPDYGYTF
TGTGCCAGCAGCCCCCCGGACTATGGCTACACCTTC
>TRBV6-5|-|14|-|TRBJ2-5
CASSYSLLSETQYF
TGTGCCAGCAGTTACTCTTTGCTAAGTGAGACCCAGTACTTC
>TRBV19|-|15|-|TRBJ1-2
CASIPRLLANYGYTF
TGTGCCAGTATCCCCCGACTCTTAGCTAACTATGGCTACACCTTC
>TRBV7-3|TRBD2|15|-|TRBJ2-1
CASSMTSGSDNEQFF
TGTGCCAGCAGCATGACTAGCGGGTCTGACAATGAGCAGTTCTTC
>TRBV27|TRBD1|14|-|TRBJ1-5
CASKKGQVNQPQHF
TGTGCCAGCAAGAAGGGACAGGTAAATCAGCCCCAGCATTTT
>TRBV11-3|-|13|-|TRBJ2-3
CASSPRHQDTQYF
TGTGCCAGCAGCCCCCGACATCAGGATACGCAGTATTTT
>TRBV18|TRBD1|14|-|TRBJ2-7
CASSAGTDNYEQYF
TGTGCCAGCTCCGCCGGGACAGATAACTACGAGCAGTACTTC
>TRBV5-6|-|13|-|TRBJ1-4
CASSPVGAEKLFF
TGTGCCAGCAGCCCCGTGGGGGCGGAAAAACTGTTTTTT
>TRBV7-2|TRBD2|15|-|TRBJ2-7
CASSPTSGTPRGQYF
TGTGCCAGCAGCCCCACTAGCGGGACCCCCCGGGGGCAGTACTTC
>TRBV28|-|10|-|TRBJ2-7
CASSALEQYF
TGTGCCAGCAGCGCCCTAGAGCAGTACTTC
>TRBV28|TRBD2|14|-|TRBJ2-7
CASSELADSYEQYF
TGTGCCAGCAGCGAACTAGCGGACTCCTACGAGCAGTACTTC
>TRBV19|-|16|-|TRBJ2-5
CASSIGAGAEGETQYF
TGTGCCAGTAGTATCGGGGCAGGGGCAGAAGGAGAGACCCAGTACTTC
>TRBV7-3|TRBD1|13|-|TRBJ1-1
CASSLGQGGEAFF
TGTGCCAGCAGCCTAGGACAGGGGGGTGAAGCTTTCTTT
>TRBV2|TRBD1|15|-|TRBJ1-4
CASTPTGGRGEKLFF
TGTGCCAGCACCCCCACAGGGGGGCGCGGAGAAAAACTGTTTTTT
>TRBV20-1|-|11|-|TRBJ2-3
CSAPSLDTQYF
TGCAGTGCACCTAGCTTAGATACGCAGTATTTT
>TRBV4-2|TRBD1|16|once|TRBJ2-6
CASSQDDRAGANVLTF
TGTGCCAGCAGCCAAGATGACAGGGCCGGGGCCAACGTCCTGACTTTC
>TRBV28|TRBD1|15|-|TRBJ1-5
CASRSGTGDNQPQHF
TGTGCCAGCCGATCCGGGACAGGGGACAATCAGCCCCAGCATTTT
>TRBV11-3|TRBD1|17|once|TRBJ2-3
CASSPPPGTGNTDTQYF
TGTGCCAGCAGCCCCCCTCCCGGGACAGGAAACACAGATACGCAGTATTTT
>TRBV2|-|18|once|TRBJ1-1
CASSEYGWTASMNTEAFF
TGTGCCAGCAGTGAATATGGGTGGACAGCCTCTATGAACACTGAAGCTTTCTTT
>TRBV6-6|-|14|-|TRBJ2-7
CASSPPGIEGEQYF
TGTGCCAGCAGTCCCCCGGGCATTGAGGGCGAGCAGTACTTC
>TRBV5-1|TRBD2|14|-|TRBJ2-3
CASSPRTSPDTQYF
TGCGCCAGCAGCCCAAGGACTAGCCCCGATACGCAGTATTTT
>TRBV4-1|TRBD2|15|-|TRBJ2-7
CASSQLPGLAYEQYF
TGCGCCAGCAGCCAACTACCTGGACTAGCATACGAGCAGTACTTC
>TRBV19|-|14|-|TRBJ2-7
CASSIVTGSYEQYF
TGTGCCAGTAGTATAGTAACTGGCTCCTACGAGCAGTACTTC
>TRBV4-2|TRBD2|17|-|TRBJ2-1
CASSQAGGGPTFNEQFF
TGTGCCAGCAGCCAAGCGGGGGGAGGGCCCACATTCAATGAGCAGTTCTTC
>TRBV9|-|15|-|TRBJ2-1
CASSVGGFNYNEQFF
TGTGCCAGCAGCGTCGGGGGTTTCAACTACAATGAGCAGTTCTTC
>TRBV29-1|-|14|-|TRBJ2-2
CSVEEGANTGELFF
TGCAGCGTTGAGGAGGGAGCCAACACCGGGGAGCTGTTTTTT
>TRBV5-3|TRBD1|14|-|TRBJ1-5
CARSSGTGDQPQHF
TGTGCCAGAAGCAGCGGGACAGGGGATCAGCCCCAGCATTTT
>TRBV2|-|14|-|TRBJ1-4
CASSEGQTGEKLFF
TGTGCCAGCAGTGAGGGTCAAACGGGGGAAAAACTGTTTTTT
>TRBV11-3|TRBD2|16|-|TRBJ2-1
CASSLSGTSGTIEQFF
TGTGCCAGCAGCCTTAGCGGGACTAGCGGGACCATAGAGCAGTTCTTC
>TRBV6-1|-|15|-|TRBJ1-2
CASSEQTMIIYGYTF
TGTGCCAGCAGTGAACAGACTATGATTATATATGGCTACACCTTC
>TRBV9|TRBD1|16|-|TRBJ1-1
CASSAKGQAYNTEAFF
TGTGCCAGCAGCGCCAAAGGACAGGCGTACAACACTGAAGCTTTCTTT
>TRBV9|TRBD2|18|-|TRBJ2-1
CASSVSLGTSGNIDEQFF
TGTGCCAGCAGCGTCTCTCTCGGGACTAGCGGGAATATCGATGAGCAGTTCTTC
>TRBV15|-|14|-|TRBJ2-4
CATREGGLGNIQYF
TGTGCCACCAGGGAGGGGGGGCTCGGAAACATTCAGTACTTC
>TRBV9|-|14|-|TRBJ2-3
CASSLTGAKDTQYF
TGTGCCAGCAGCCTGACAGGCGCCAAAGATACGCAGTATTTT
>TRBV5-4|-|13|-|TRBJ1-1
CASSPTLNTEAFF
TGTGCCAGCAGCCCAACATTGAACACTGAAGCTTTCTTT
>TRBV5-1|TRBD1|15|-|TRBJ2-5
CASTSSGTGGETQYF
TGCGCCAGCACCTCTTCCGGGACAGGGGGAGAGACCCAGTACTTC
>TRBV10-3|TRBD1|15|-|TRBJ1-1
CAISGTGGLNTEAFF
TGTGCCATCAGCGGGACAGGAGGGTTGAACACTGAAGCTTTCTTT